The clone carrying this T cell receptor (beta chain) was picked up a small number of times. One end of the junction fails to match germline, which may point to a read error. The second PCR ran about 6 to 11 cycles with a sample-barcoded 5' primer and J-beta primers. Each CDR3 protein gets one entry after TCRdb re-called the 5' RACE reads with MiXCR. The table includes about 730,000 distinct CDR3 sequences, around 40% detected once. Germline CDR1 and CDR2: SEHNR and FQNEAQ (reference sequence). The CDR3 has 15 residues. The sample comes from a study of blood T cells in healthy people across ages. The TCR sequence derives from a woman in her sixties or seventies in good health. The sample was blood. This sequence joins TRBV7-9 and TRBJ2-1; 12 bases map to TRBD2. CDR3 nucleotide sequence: TGTGCCAGCAGATTAGCGACTAGCGGGAGCCGGGAGCAGTTCTTC. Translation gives CASRLATSGSREQFF.